This TCR beta chain appears in the sequencing data of a study of monozygotic twins with inflammatory bowel disease. Using eight separate reactions per sample, the authors generated cDNA. Reprocessing the 5' RACE reads, TCRdb reports a single entry for every CDR3 protein and omits DNA. Seen in this sample are about 450,000 distinct CDR3 sequences; the ten most common clones hold 2% to 3%. CDR3 length equals 14 residues. Isolation of total RNA was performed on whole blood, with no prior T cell sorting. The TCR was taken from a human donor with ulcerative colitis or Crohn's disease, or a healthy co-twin of an affected twin (not recorded which). The rearrangement uses TRBV12-3 or TRBV12-4 and TRBJ2-7; the TCRdb D gene call, TRBD2, has no DNA to confirm it. Sequencing used blood. The CDR3 sequence is CASRRAGSSYEQYF.